A single sample is the source of the 19 T cell receptor beta chains below, sequenced in a study of CD4 and CD8 cells across lung adenocarcinoma regions. TCRdb re-analysed the PCR reads in MiXCR, keeping a single row per CDR3 protein. The sample lists fewer than 10,000 distinct CDR3 sequences, less than 70% occurring once. Sequenced material: CD8+ T cells from the center of a lung tumor. The receptors here all came from a female donor with lung adenocarcinoma. The CD4 and CD8 labels of this study may be unreliable.

This clonotype is medium-sized by share. The V and J genes are TRBV11-1 and TRBJ2-1, with 11 positions matching TRBD2. The CDR3 is made up of 14 amino acids. V was clipped by 6 bases and J by 9 bases; unmatched bases: 7. CDR1 is SGHAT, CDR2 FQDESV, per germline (reference sequence). This CDR3 reads CASRLPLAGAEQFF. The CDR3 coding sequence is TGTGCCAGCAGACTTCCACTAGCGGGGGCTGAGCAGTTCTTC.

This rearrangement joins TRBV11-2 to TRBJ2-4; 8 positions agree with TRBD2. The CDR3 extends over 15 amino acids. With V trimmed by 10 bases and J by 13 bases, 21 bases remained unmatched. Germline V gene sequence: CDR1 SGHAT, CDR2 FQNNGV. CDR3 residues: CATGFGGGDQDTQYF. The CDR3 DNA reads TGTGCCACCGGCTTCGGGGGGGGGGACCAAGATACCCAGTACTTC. Full variable domain (rest looked up from reference TRBV11-2 and TRBJ2-4): EAGVAQSPRYKIIEKRQSVAFWCNPISGHATLYWYQQILGQGPKLLIQFQNNGVVDDSQLPKDRFSAERLKGVDSTLKIQPAKLEDSAVYLCATGFGGGDQDTQYFGAGTRLSVL.

Remarks on this clonotype: Since the CDR3 does not end with the conserved phenylalanine or tryptophan, this likely comes from a read error. J is TRBJ2-1 and V is TRBV5-5, with D unclear. The closer fit of TRBJ2-7 to the DNA end suggests the J call may be wrong. Germline assignment: CDR1 SGHKS and CDR2 YYEKEE (reference sequence). CDR3 length equals 15 residues. The CDR3 sequence: CASSLGPPLDYEQYL. CDR3 bases: TGTGCCAGCAGCTTGGGGCCGCCGCTGGACTACGAGCAGTACTTA.

Notes on this clonotype: An end of the junction differs from the germline gene, which may be a read error. The chain combines TRBV6-1 with TRBJ2-3; 12 bases fit TRBD1. The CDR3 has 17 amino acids. Germline V gene lookup returns CDR1 MNHNS and CDR2 SASEGT. CDR3 DNA: TGTGCCAGCAGTGAGGGGATGGGGACAGGGGGCGCAGAGACCCAGTATTTC. This encodes CASSEGMGTGGAETQYF.

Turning to this clonotype: The junction does not match germline at one end; this may be a read error. This sequence joins TRBV11-3 and TRBJ2-4, with D possibly being TRBD2 (5 bases). Germline V lookup: CDR1 SGHNT, CDR2 YENEEA. The CDR3 is 13 amino acids. The CDR3 is CASSGRHEDIQYF. DNA for the CDR3: TGTGCGAGCAGCGGCCGTCACGAAGACATCCAGTACTTC.

This clonotype is medium-sized (0.01 to 0.1%) within its sample. An end of the junction differs from the germline gene, which may be a read error. The V call is TRBV7-7, the J call TRBJ2-1; perhaps D is TRBD1 or TRBD2 (6 bases each). Germline V lookup: CDR1 SSHAT, CDR2 FNYEAQ (reference sequence). CDR3 length: 15 residues. The CDR3 reads CASSPRGGQAYEQFF. The CDR3 DNA reads TGTGCTAGCAGCCCCCGAGGGGGGCAGGCCTACGAGCAGTTCTTC. Full variable domain (outside the CDR3, taken from reference TRBV7-7 and TRBJ2-1): GAGVSQSPRYKVTKRGQDVTLRCDPISSHATLYWYQQALGQGPEFLTYFNYEAQPDKSGLPSDRFSAERPEGSISTLTIQRTEQRDSAMYRCASSPRGGQAYEQFFGPGTRLTVL.

As regards this clonotype: Relative to the germline gene, one junction end is altered; a read error may explain this. This chain uses TRBV7-2 with TRBJ2-3; the match to TRBD2 covers 9 bases. Germline assignment: CDR1 SGHTA and CDR2 FQGNSA. The CDR3 is made up of 19 amino acids. The CDR3 region has the DNA TGTGCCAGCAGTTCCCCAACTGGCGGGGGGGGCATTGGCAAAGATACCCAGTATTTC. Its translation is CASSSPTGGGGIGKDTQYF.

This clonotype is large (0.1 to 1%) in the sample. The chain is built from TRBV7-6 and TRBJ2-1; TRBD1 aligns across 7 bases. Germline V gene data show CDR1 as SGHVS and CDR2 as FNYEAQ. The CDR3 is made up of 13 amino acids. The junction had 4 bases not matched to a gene; V was cut back by 1 base and J by 10 bases. The CDR3 nucleotides read TGTGCCAGCAGCTTAGTGCAGGGGGAAGAGCAGTTCTTC. Protein: CASSLVQGEEQFF.

On this clonotype itself: Germline is not matched at one junction end, which may reflect a read error. V gene TRBV6-1 combines with J gene TRBJ2-4, with D tentatively TRBD2 (5 bases). The germline V gene encodes CDR1 MNHNS and CDR2 SASEGT. This CDR3 is 14 amino acids long. The chain's CDR3 is CAGNEGLDQKIQYF. The CDR3 region has the DNA TGTGCCGGCAACGAGGGCCTAGACCAAAAGATTCAGTACTTC.

This clonotype was found once. At one boundary the junction diverges from the germline segment, which might be a read error. CDR3 protein: CAGSGALALDTQYF. CDR3 nucleotides: TGTGCGGGGAGTGGCGCGCTCGCGCTAGATACGCAGTATTTC. The chain has TRBV6-1 and TRBJ2-1; D may be TRBD2 (5 bases). The germline gives CDR1 MNHNS, CDR2 SASEGT. CDR3 length: 14 residues.

The chain recombines TRBV7-2 with TRBJ2-4; D assignment may be TRBD1 or TRBD2 (5 bases each). The CDR3 has 15 amino acids. Trimming removed 4 bases at V and 13 bases at J, with 23 bases between. Germline V gene data show CDR1 as SGHTA and CDR2 as FQGNSA. CDR3 bases: TGTGCCAGCAGCTCGGGGCGGTGGGGCAAAGATACGCAGTACTTC. Translated: CASSSGRWGKDTQYF.

Many counts were recorded for this clonotype. The chain has TRBV7-9 and TRBJ2-3, with 8 nucleotides matching TRBD2. The CDR3 has 15 amino acids. The V gene end was trimmed by 1 base and the J gene end by 1 base; junction bases not matched to a gene: 1. Germline V lookup: CDR1 SEHNR, CDR2 FQNEAQ (reference sequence). CDR3 in DNA: TGTGCCAGCAGCTTAGGTAGCGGGGGCACAGATACGCAGTATTTT. It is translated as CASSLGSGGTDTQYF.

This clonotype was recorded many times. The chain uses TRBV7-9 and TRBJ1-6; TRBD1 matches at 9 bases. The junction had 8 bases not matched to a gene; V was cut back by 4 bases and J by 10 bases. Germline loops: CDR1 SEHNR, CDR2 FQNEAQ (reference sequence). The CDR3 has 15 residues. DNA for the CDR3: TGTGCCAGCAGCTCGACCCGGACAGGGGCCTCACCCCTCCACTTT. As protein: CASSSTRTGASPLHF.

V usage is TRBV12-3 or TRBV12-4 and J usage is TRBJ2-4; D may be TRBD1 or TRBD2 (5 bases each). V lost 5 bases and J lost 13, with 18 bases in between. This CDR3 has 13 amino acids. This CDR3 reads CASSLGDEDTQYF. DNA for the CDR3: TGTGCCAGCAGTCTGGGGGACGAGGACACCCAGTACTTC.

The chain employs TRBV20-1 and TRBJ2-3; D uncertain. This CDR3 is 12 amino acids long. CDR1 and CDR2 (germline): DFQATT, SNEGSKA (reference sequence). The CDR3 sequence: CSPITSTDTQYF. DNA of the CDR3: TGCAGCCCAATTACTAGCACAGATACGCAGTATTTT.

With regard to this clonotype: The junction departs from the called germline gene at one end, perhaps through a read error. This chain joins TRBV7-2 and TRBJ2-1, with no clear D. Germline CDR1 reads SGHTA; CDR2 reads FQGNSA. The CDR3 has 14 residues. CDR3 residues: CASRAGGKDGELFF. The CDR3 DNA follows: TGTGCCAGCAGAGCCGGTGGGAAGGACGGTGAGCTGTTTTTC.

Regarding this clonotype: A junction boundary mismatches the germline segment, possibly from a read error. This chain uses TRBV11-2 with TRBJ2-3; 8 nucleotides align to TRBD2. The CDR3 spans 15 residues. CDR1 and CDR2 from the germline V gene are SGHAT and FQNNGV. The CDR3 coding sequence is TGTGGCGCGGGCTTCGGGGGGGGGGACCAAGAGACGCAGTATTTC. Protein product: CGAGFGGGDQETQYF.

This clonotype was found a few times. This rearrangement joins TRBV19 to TRBJ1-5; no clear D gene. The germline V gene has CDR1 LNHDA and CDR2 SQIVND (reference sequence). The length of the CDR3 is 16 residues. Trimming took 6 bases from V and 5 from J, leaving 20 bases between them. The CDR3 DNA reads as TGTGCCAGTAGCCTAATCCCGCGTCAGCCGGATCAGCCCCAGCATTTT. The encoded protein is CASSLIPRQPDQPQHF. The whole variable domain, filled in from reference TRBV19 and TRBJ1-5, reads DGGITQSPKYLFRKEGQNVTLSCEQNLNHDAMYWYRQDPGQGLRLIYYSQIVNDFQKGDIAEGYSVSREKKESFPLTVTSAQKNPTAFYLCASSLIPRQPDQPQHFGDGTRLSIL.

Turning to this clonotype: The junction departs from germline at one end; a sequencing error may be responsible. The CDR3 loop is CASSAGTGGSTGALYF. The CDR3 nucleotides are TGTGCCAGCAGTGCCGGGACAGGGGGTTCCACAGGGGCGCTGTATTTT. This rearrangement joins TRBV6-1 to TRBJ2-2, with 11 bases aligning to TRBD1. Germline-derived CDR1 and CDR2 are MNHNS and SASEGT. CDR3 length: 16 residues.